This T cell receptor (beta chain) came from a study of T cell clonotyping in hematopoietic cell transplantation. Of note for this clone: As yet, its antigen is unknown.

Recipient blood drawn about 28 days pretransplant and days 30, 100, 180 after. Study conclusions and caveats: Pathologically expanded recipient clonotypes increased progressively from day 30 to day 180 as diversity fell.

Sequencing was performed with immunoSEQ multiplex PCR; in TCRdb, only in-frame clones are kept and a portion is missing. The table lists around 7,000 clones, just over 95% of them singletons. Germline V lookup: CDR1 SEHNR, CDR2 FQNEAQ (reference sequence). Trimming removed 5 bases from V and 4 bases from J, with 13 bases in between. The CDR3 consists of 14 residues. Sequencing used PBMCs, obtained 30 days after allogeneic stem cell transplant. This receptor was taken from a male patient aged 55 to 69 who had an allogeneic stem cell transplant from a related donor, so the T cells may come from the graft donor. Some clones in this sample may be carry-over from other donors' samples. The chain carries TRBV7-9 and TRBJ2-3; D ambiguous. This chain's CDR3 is CASSQSVAADTQYF. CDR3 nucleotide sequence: TGTGCCAGCAGCCAGTCGGTGGCTGCAGATACGCAGTATTTT.